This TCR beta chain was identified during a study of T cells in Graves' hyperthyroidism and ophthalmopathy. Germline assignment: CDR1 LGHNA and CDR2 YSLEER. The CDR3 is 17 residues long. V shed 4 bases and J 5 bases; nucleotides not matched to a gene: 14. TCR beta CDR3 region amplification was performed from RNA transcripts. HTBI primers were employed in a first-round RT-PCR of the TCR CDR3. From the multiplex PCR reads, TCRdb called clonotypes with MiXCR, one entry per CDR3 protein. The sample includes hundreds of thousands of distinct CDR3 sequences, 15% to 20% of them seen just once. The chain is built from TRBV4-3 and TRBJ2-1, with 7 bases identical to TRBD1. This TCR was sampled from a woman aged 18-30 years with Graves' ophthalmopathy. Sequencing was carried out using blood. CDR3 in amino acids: CASSLLLQGPSDNEQFF. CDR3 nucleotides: TGCGCCAGCAGCCTACTCCTACAGGGGCCTTCTGACAATGAGCAGTTCTTC.